This T cell receptor (beta chain) was retrieved from a study of T cell responses to AZD1222 COVID-19 vaccine. Libraries were prepared by immunoSEQ multiplex PCR; TCRdb keeps only in-frame clonotypes and omits some of them. The sample has 70,000 to 100,000 clones; 92% are singletons. Germline assignment: CDR1 MGHDK and CDR2 SYGVNS. Trimming pared 0 bases from V and 5 bases from J, leaving 4 bases between. The CDR3 spans 13 residues. As to this clone: Its cognate antigen is unknown.

Study outcomes and limitations: Mostly white British, mostly female donors; authors suggested clonal diversity may be underestimated. Vaccine-related CD4 TCRs covered spike, predominating at 160-218 and 743-854. Only after the peak T cell response were repertoires sampled.

Sequenced here: peripheral blood, sampled 28 days after the second AZD1222 dose. This sequence was found in an adult who received the AZD1222 COVID-19 vaccine. The chain carries TRBV25-1 and TRBJ1-4; no clear D. CDR3 residues: CASSEYGNEKLFF. Written as DNA, the CDR3 is TGTGCCAGCAGTGAATACGGGAATGAAAAACTGTTTTTT.